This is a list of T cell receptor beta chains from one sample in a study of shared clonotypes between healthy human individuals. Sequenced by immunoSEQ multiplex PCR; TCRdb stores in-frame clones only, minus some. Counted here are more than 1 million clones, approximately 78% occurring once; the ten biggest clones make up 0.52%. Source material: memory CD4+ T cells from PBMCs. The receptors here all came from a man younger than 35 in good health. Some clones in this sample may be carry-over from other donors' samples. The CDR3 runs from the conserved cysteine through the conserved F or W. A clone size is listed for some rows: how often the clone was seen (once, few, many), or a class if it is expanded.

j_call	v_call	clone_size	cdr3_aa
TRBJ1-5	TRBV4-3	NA	CASSQEGGSHYSNQPQHF
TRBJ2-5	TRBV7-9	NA	CASSPGGRETQYF
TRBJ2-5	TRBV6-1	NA	CASSEASGTAKETQYF
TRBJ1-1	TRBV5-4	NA	CASSRGAGWAEAFF
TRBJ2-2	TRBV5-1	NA	CASKGQTNTGELFF
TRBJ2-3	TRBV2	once	CARTTTGGTDTQYF
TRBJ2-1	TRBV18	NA	CASSPGTAHNEQFF
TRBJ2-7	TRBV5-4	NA	CASRQSGLAGAGEQYF
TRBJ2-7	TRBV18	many	CASSPPDGRALGEQYF
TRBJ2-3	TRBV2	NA	CAGRADRGGTDTQYF
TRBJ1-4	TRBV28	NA	CASSWVGATNEKLFF
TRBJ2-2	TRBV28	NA	CASLSASWNTGELFF
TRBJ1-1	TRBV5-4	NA	CASSLYVGQGAGEAFF
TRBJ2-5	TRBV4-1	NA	CASSQGPTEETQYF
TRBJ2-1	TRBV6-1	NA	CASSGRDHRSYNEQFF
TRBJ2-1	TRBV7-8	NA	CASSLVWASGPNEQFF
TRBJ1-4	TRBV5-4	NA	CASSSGGTNEKLFF
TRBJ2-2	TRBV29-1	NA	CSVEDRSLNTGELFF
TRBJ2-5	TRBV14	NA	CASSPNLLAGVRETQYF
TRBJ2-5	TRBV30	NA	CAWGGEETQYF
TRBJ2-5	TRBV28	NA	CASSISLLRAQYF
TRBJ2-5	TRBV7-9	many	CASSSSGAETQYF
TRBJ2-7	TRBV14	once	CASSQLLAGNSYEQYF
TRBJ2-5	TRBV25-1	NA	CASSGGQGPQETQYF
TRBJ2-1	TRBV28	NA	CASSETSGRDYNEQFF
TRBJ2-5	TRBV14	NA	CASSQAETQYF
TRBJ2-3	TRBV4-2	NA	CASSPSGRPSSTDTQYF
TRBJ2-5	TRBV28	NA	CASRRTGDQETQYF
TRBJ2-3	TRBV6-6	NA	CASRSYPMATDTQYF
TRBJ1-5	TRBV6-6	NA	CASRRGWQGENQPQHF
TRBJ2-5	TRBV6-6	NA	CASSYSTGVVEQYF
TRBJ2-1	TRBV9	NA	CASSAGLARTLEQFF
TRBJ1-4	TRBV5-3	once	CARSSTKSPDELFF
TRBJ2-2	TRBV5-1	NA	CASSLVQGWTGELFF
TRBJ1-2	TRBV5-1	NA	CASSLVQAINPYGYTF
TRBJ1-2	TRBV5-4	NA	CASSPSAGGLNYGYTF
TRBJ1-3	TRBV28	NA	CASWGQGNTIYF
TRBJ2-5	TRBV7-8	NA	CASSQGLAGVRETQYF
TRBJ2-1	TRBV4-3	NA	CASSQGLAGAAGSNEQFF
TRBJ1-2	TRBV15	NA	CATSPSSRGRLYGYTF
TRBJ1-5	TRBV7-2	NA	CASSSRRNSNQPQHF
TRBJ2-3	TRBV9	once	CASSPTSGINTDTQYF
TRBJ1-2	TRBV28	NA	CATGDSNYGYTF
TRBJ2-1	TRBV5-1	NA	CASRLAGETYNEQFF
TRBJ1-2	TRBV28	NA	CASSPAIYGYTF
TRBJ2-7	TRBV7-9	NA	CASSTGGALSYEQYF
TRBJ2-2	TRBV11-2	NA	CASSLDLLGTGELFF
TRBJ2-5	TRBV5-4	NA	CASSFTGSGETQYF
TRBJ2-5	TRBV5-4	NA	CASSGQNQETQYF
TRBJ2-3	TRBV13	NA	CASSKNGLGEWDTQYF
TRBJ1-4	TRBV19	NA	CASSTTGRREKLFF
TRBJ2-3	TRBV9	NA	CASSVLNVDTQYF